Listed below are T cell receptor beta chains from one sample, sequenced in a study of shared clonotypes between healthy human individuals. The protocol was immunoSEQ multiplex PCR, while the TCRdb copy is restricted to in-frame clones and leaves out a portion. The data hold a few million clones, with more than 80% observed a single time. The material sequenced was naive CD4+ T cells from PBMCs. The receptor source for this set is a man aged 18 to 29 in good health. Some clones in this sample may be carry-over from other donors' samples. The CDR3 runs from the conserved cysteine through the conserved F or W. The order of the fields is CDR3 length, D gene, J gene, V gene, CDR3 protein. D genes are given only for firm matches.

cdr3_length: 16
d_call: .
j_call: TRBJ2-5
v_call: TRBV5-6
cdr3_aa: CASSPRPRGVQETQYF

cdr3_length: 19
d_call: TRBD2
j_call: TRBJ2-2
v_call: TRBV5-4
cdr3_aa: CASTKGLAGGPLDWGELFF

cdr3_length: 16
d_call: .
j_call: TRBJ2-2
v_call: TRBV7-3
cdr3_aa: CASSLIASSNTGELFF

cdr3_length: 16
d_call: TRBD2
j_call: TRBJ2-2
v_call: TRBV9
cdr3_aa: CASSPRGRGNTGELFF

cdr3_length: 15
d_call: .
j_call: TRBJ2-1
v_call: TRBV9
cdr3_aa: CASSVRTVSYNEQFF

cdr3_length: 15
d_call: .
j_call: TRBJ2-1
v_call: TRBV6-5
cdr3_aa: CASSSGASPGNEQFF

cdr3_length: 14
d_call: .
j_call: TRBJ2-2
v_call: TRBV5-1
cdr3_aa: CASSLPRGTGELFF

cdr3_length: 16
d_call: TRBD2
j_call: TRBJ2-5
v_call: TRBV28
cdr3_aa: CASSFSGLAGQETQYF

cdr3_length: 20
d_call: TRBD2
j_call: TRBJ2-5
v_call: TRBV4-1
cdr3_aa: CASSQALRGVSGGPRETQYF

cdr3_length: 12
d_call: .
j_call: TRBJ2-2
v_call: TRBV19
cdr3_aa: CASRTHTGELFF

cdr3_length: 14
d_call: TRBD1
j_call: TRBJ2-7
v_call: TRBV5-6
cdr3_aa: CASATTGGTYEQYF

cdr3_length: 16
d_call: TRBD2
j_call: TRBJ2-1
v_call: TRBV6-4
cdr3_aa: CASSDSPAGGYNEQFF

cdr3_length: 16
d_call: TRBD1
j_call: TRBJ2-2
v_call: TRBV5-1
cdr3_aa: CASSQGQGENTGELFF

cdr3_length: 12
d_call: .
j_call: TRBJ2-3
v_call: TRBV30
cdr3_aa: CAWQPLGDTQYF

cdr3_length: 15
d_call: .
j_call: TRBJ2-6
v_call: TRBV10-3
cdr3_aa: CAISDRGSGANVLTF

cdr3_length: 16
d_call: .
j_call: TRBJ1-5
v_call: TRBV27
cdr3_aa: CASSFAAGDSNQPQHF

cdr3_length: 14
d_call: .
j_call: TRBJ2-7
v_call: TRBV2
cdr3_aa: CASSQETVSYEQYF

cdr3_length: 13
d_call: .
j_call: TRBJ2-2
v_call: TRBV5-3
cdr3_aa: CARSIVYTGELFF

cdr3_length: 15
d_call: TRBD2
j_call: TRBJ2-1
v_call: TRBV5-1
cdr3_aa: CASSQRLAGDNEQFF

cdr3_length: 13
d_call: TRBD1
j_call: .
v_call: TRBV14
cdr3_aa: CASRRQGPYEQYF

cdr3_length: 15
d_call: TRBD1
j_call: TRBJ1-4
v_call: TRBV6-5
cdr3_aa: CASSRGTGPNEKLFF

cdr3_length: 15
d_call: .
j_call: TRBJ1-5
v_call: TRBV28
cdr3_aa: CASSQTDYSNQPQHF

cdr3_length: 14
d_call: .
j_call: TRBJ2-7
v_call: TRBV18
cdr3_aa: CASSPGSGDSEQYF

cdr3_length: 14
d_call: .
j_call: TRBJ2-2
v_call: TRBV5-6
cdr3_aa: CASSLEGNTGELFF

cdr3_length: 13
d_call: .
j_call: TRBJ2-7
v_call: TRBV25-1
cdr3_aa: CASIDRELYEQYF

cdr3_length: 17
d_call: .
j_call: TRBJ2-7
v_call: TRBV13
cdr3_aa: CASSPAGRFSQGSEQYF

cdr3_length: 14
d_call: .
j_call: TRBJ1-5
v_call: TRBV6-1
cdr3_aa: CASSELGGNHPQHF

cdr3_length: 13
d_call: .
j_call: TRBJ2-5
v_call: TRBV7-9
cdr3_aa: CASSLAGSKTQYF

cdr3_length: 13
d_call: TRBD1
j_call: TRBJ2-2
v_call: TRBV6-5
cdr3_aa: CASSRGLTGELFF

cdr3_length: 11
d_call: TRBD1
j_call: TRBJ1-2
v_call: TRBV20-1
cdr3_aa: CSASPGGGYTF

cdr3_length: 14
d_call: .
j_call: TRBJ2-5
v_call: TRBV5-1
cdr3_aa: CASSPGAGPETQYF

cdr3_length: 17
d_call: .
j_call: TRBJ2-3
v_call: TRBV4-1
cdr3_aa: CASSQGGTAQSADTQYF

cdr3_length: 20
d_call: .
j_call: TRBJ1-1
v_call: TRBV21-1
cdr3_aa: CASSALIMGRQGRRDTEAFF

cdr3_length: 15
d_call: TRBD2
j_call: TRBJ2-2
v_call: TRBV28
cdr3_aa: CASSGAGANTGELFF

cdr3_length: 13
d_call: TRBD1
j_call: TRBJ1-2
v_call: TRBV6-1
cdr3_aa: CASTRQGAYGYTF

cdr3_length: 15
d_call: .
j_call: TRBJ2-2
v_call: TRBV4-1
cdr3_aa: CASSQDRGRGGELFF

cdr3_length: 15
d_call: TRBD2
j_call: TRBJ2-7
v_call: TRBV6-1
cdr3_aa: CASSRLAVDSYEQYF

cdr3_length: 15
d_call: .
j_call: TRBJ2-7
v_call: TRBV27
cdr3_aa: CASSLRRGESYEQYF

cdr3_length: 16
d_call: TRBD2
j_call: TRBJ2-3
v_call: TRBV5-4
cdr3_aa: CASSSAMGGRTDTQYF